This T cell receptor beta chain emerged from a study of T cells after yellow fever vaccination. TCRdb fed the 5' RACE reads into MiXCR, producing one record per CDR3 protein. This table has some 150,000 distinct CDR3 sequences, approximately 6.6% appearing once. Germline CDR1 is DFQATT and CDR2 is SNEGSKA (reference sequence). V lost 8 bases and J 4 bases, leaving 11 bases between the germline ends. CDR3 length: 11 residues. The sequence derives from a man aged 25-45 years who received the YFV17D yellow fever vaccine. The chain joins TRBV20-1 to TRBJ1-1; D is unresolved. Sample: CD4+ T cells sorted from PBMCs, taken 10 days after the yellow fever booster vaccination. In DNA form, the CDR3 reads TGCAGTACCAACAGAGGCACTGAAGCTTTCTTT. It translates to CSTNRGTEAFF.